A selection of T cell receptor beta chains follows, all from one sample in a study of T cell repertoires in cytomegalovirus infection. Each CDR3 protein is one row after TCRdb ran MiXCR on the reads. The top ten clones hold 2.5% to 3.5% of a sample with around 740,000 distinct CDR3 sequences, 35% to 40% of them seen once. Input material: PBMCs. Receptors originate from a human donor in good health (CMV status not recorded). Some clones in this sample may be carry-over from other donors' samples. The CDR3 runs from the conserved cysteine through the conserved F or W. Each record gives: V gene, J gene, D gene, clone size, CDR3 DNA, CDR3 protein. The D gene is left open where the match is weak. Rows may omit the clone size; those that give it use once, few, many or a size class.

v_call: TRBV6-6; j_call: TRBJ2-7; d_call: TRBD2; clone_size: few; cdr3_nt: TGTGCCAGCAGACCAAGCGGGAGGGCTTCCTACGAGCAGTACTTC; cdr3_aa: CASRPSGRASYEQYF
v_call: TRBV7-8; j_call: TRBJ1-6; d_call: -; clone_size: few; cdr3_nt: TGTGCCAGCAGCCGCAGGGAGAACTCCTATAATTCACCCCTCCACTTT; cdr3_aa: CASSRRENSYNSPLHF
v_call: TRBV7-2; j_call: TRBJ2-2; d_call: TRBD2; clone_size: few; cdr3_nt: TGTGCCAGCAGCTTTAGCGGGGGGGCTTACACCGGGGAGCTGTTTTTT; cdr3_aa: CASSFSGGAYTGELFF
v_call: TRBV6-1; j_call: TRBJ2-7; d_call: TRBD1; clone_size: -; cdr3_nt: TGTGCCAGCAGTGAAGGGACAGGGAAACACGAGCAGTACTTC; cdr3_aa: CASSEGTGKHEQYF
v_call: TRBV6-1; j_call: TRBJ2-7; d_call: -; clone_size: few; cdr3_nt: TGTGCCAGCAGTGGGTGGCAAAACGACGAGCAGTACTTC; cdr3_aa: CASSGWQNDEQYF
v_call: TRBV7-2; j_call: TRBJ2-2; d_call: -; clone_size: many; cdr3_nt: TGTGCCAGCAGCTTACAGGGGCTTTACGGGGAGCTGTTTTTT; cdr3_aa: CASSLQGLYGELFF
v_call: TRBV11-2; j_call: TRBJ1-2; d_call: TRBD1; clone_size: few; cdr3_nt: TGTGCCAGCAGCTCCGGACAGGGCCTCTATGGCTACACCTTC; cdr3_aa: CASSSGQGLYGYTF
v_call: TRBV28; j_call: TRBJ2-7; d_call: -; clone_size: many; cdr3_nt: TGTGCCAGCAGTTTGGGTCTACTCTACGAGCAGTACTTC; cdr3_aa: CASSLGLLYEQYF
v_call: TRBV11-2; j_call: TRBJ1-3; d_call: TRBD1; clone_size: few; cdr3_nt: TGTGCCAGCAGCTTCGGGACAGGGTCTGGAAACACCATATATTTT; cdr3_aa: CASSFGTGSGNTIYF
v_call: TRBV7-2; j_call: TRBJ2-2; d_call: TRBD1; clone_size: few; cdr3_nt: TGTGCCAGCAGCCCCCCGAGGACAGGGAACACCGGGGAGCTGTTTTTT; cdr3_aa: CASSPPRTGNTGELFF
v_call: TRBV19; j_call: TRBJ1-5; d_call: -; clone_size: few; cdr3_nt: TGTGCCAGTAGTATAACGGACACCCTTTCGCCCCAGCATTTT; cdr3_aa: CASSITDTLSPQHF
v_call: TRBV7-2; j_call: TRBJ1-5; d_call: TRBD1; clone_size: -; cdr3_nt: TGTGCCAGCAGCTCCGACCGGGACAGTTATCAGCCCCAGCATTTT; cdr3_aa: CASSSDRDSYQPQHF
v_call: TRBV7-8; j_call: TRBJ2-1; d_call: -; clone_size: -; cdr3_nt: TGTGCCAGCAGCCAGACCCCCCGGGATGAGCAGTTCTTC; cdr3_aa: CASSQTPRDEQFF
v_call: TRBV7-1; j_call: TRBJ2-7; d_call: -; clone_size: -; cdr3_nt: TGTGCCAGCAGCCCGCAGGGACAATTCTCCTACGAGCAGTACTTC; cdr3_aa: CASSPQGQFSYEQYF
v_call: TRBV15; j_call: TRBJ1-1; d_call: -; clone_size: -; cdr3_nt: TGTGCCACCAACAGAGACCGAACAGGGGAAGCTTTCTTT; cdr3_aa: CATNRDRTGEAFF
v_call: TRBV15; j_call: TRBJ1-1; d_call: -; clone_size: -; cdr3_nt: TGTGCCACCAGCAGACTCGGCGGGCGTTACACTGAAGCTTTCTTT; cdr3_aa: CATSRLGGRYTEAFF
v_call: TRBV29-1; j_call: TRBJ2-1; d_call: -; clone_size: few; cdr3_nt: TGCAGCGTTGAGACCGGGAGCTCCTACAATGAGCAGTTCTTC; cdr3_aa: CSVETGSSYNEQFF
v_call: TRBV19; j_call: TRBJ1-1; d_call: -; clone_size: few; cdr3_nt: TGTGCCAGTAGTATCTTCGACAGGATGAACACTGAAGCTTTCTTT; cdr3_aa: CASSIFDRMNTEAFF
v_call: TRBV7-8; j_call: TRBJ2-6; d_call: -; clone_size: many; cdr3_nt: TGTGCCAGCAGCTTGGGCGCTAACTCTGGGGCCAACGTCCTGACTTTC; cdr3_aa: CASSLGANSGANVLTF
v_call: TRBV7-3; j_call: TRBJ2-1; d_call: -; clone_size: -; cdr3_nt: TGTGCCAGCAGCTTTGGGGGCGACTACAATGAGCAGTTCTTC; cdr3_aa: CASSFGGDYNEQFF
v_call: TRBV7-9; j_call: TRBJ2-7; d_call: -; clone_size: -; cdr3_nt: TGTGCCAGCAGCGGTGGGGTTACCTACGAGCAGTACTTC; cdr3_aa: CASSGGVTYEQYF
v_call: TRBV9; j_call: TRBJ2-1; d_call: -; clone_size: -; cdr3_nt: TGTGCCAGCAGCGCCGCCGGGACACTCTACAATGAGCAGTTCTTC; cdr3_aa: CASSAAGTLYNEQFF
v_call: TRBV28; j_call: TRBJ2-1; d_call: TRBD2; clone_size: -; cdr3_nt: TGTGCCAGCAGTCCTCCTGCTGTGACTAGCGGGAACTACAATGAGCAGTTCTTC; cdr3_aa: CASSPPAVTSGNYNEQFF
v_call: TRBV4-1; j_call: TRBJ2-7; d_call: TRBD1; clone_size: -; cdr3_nt: TGCGCCAGCAGCCCGTCGGGGACAGGCCCCTACGAGCAGTACTTC; cdr3_aa: CASSPSGTGPYEQYF
v_call: TRBV7-3; j_call: TRBJ1-2; d_call: -; clone_size: few; cdr3_nt: TGTGCCAGCAGCCCCGGGACCCTTCCTAACTATGGCTACACCTTC; cdr3_aa: CASSPGTLPNYGYTF
v_call: TRBV10-3; j_call: TRBJ1-1; d_call: TRBD1; clone_size: few; cdr3_nt: TGTGCCAGTATGACAGGGACTGAAGCTTTCTTT; cdr3_aa: CASMTGTEAFF
v_call: TRBV28; j_call: TRBJ2-7; d_call: TRBD2; clone_size: few; cdr3_nt: TGTGCCAGCAGGACCGTACTAGCGAATGAAGGCTACGAGCAGTACTTC; cdr3_aa: CASRTVLANEGYEQYF
v_call: TRBV15; j_call: TRBJ1-1; d_call: -; clone_size: few; cdr3_nt: TGTGCCACCAGCAGAGATATTGCAGGGAACACTGAAGCTTTCTTT; cdr3_aa: CATSRDIAGNTEAFF
v_call: TRBV28; j_call: TRBJ2-3; d_call: TRBD2; clone_size: -; cdr3_nt: TGTGCCAGCAGTTTATCTGCGGGAGTTGGAACAGATACGCAGTATTTT; cdr3_aa: CASSLSAGVGTDTQYF
v_call: TRBV19; j_call: TRBJ2-3; d_call: -; clone_size: -; cdr3_nt: TGTGCCAGTAGTCCTCTGGGGGGCCCGGATACGCAGTATTTT; cdr3_aa: CASSPLGGPDTQYF
v_call: TRBV28; j_call: TRBJ1-5; d_call: -; clone_size: -; cdr3_nt: TGTGCCAGCAGTTTAGGGAAGCGAAACTCTTATAGCAATCAGCCCCAGCATTTT; cdr3_aa: CASSLGKRNSYSNQPQHF
v_call: TRBV12-3/TRBV12-4; j_call: TRBJ1-6; d_call: TRBD1; clone_size: -; cdr3_nt: TGTGCCAGCAGCCGGGGACAGGGGGCTGGTAATTCACCCCTCCACTTT; cdr3_aa: CASSRGQGAGNSPLHF
v_call: TRBV7-9; j_call: TRBJ2-2; d_call: -; clone_size: few; cdr3_nt: TGTGCCAGCAGCCCAAGGGACCGAACCTTGGGAGGGGAGCTGTTTTTT; cdr3_aa: CASSPRDRTLGGELFF
v_call: TRBV28; j_call: TRBJ2-3; d_call: -; clone_size: -; cdr3_nt: TGTGCCAGCAGGTGGGACTTCGACACAGATACGCAGTATTTT; cdr3_aa: CASRWDFDTDTQYF
v_call: TRBV24-1; j_call: TRBJ2-3; d_call: -; clone_size: few; cdr3_nt: TGTGCCACCAGGGGATCCCGCGGGGATACGCAGTATTTT; cdr3_aa: CATRGSRGDTQYF
v_call: TRBV5-1; j_call: TRBJ2-1; d_call: -; clone_size: -; cdr3_nt: TGCGCCAGCAGCTTATCCTTGGACAAGCAGTACAATGAGCAGTTCTTC; cdr3_aa: CASSLSLDKQYNEQFF
v_call: TRBV28; j_call: TRBJ2-1; d_call: TRBD2; clone_size: -; cdr3_nt: TGTGCCAGCAGTTTCAGGGAGGGGCACAATGAGCAGTTCTTC; cdr3_aa: CASSFREGHNEQFF
v_call: TRBV7-2; j_call: TRBJ1-4; d_call: -; clone_size: -; cdr3_nt: TGTGCCAGCAGCTTCCAGGGGCTGAATGAAAAACTGTTTTTT; cdr3_aa: CASSFQGLNEKLFF
v_call: TRBV7-2; j_call: TRBJ2-2; d_call: -; clone_size: -; cdr3_nt: TGTGCCAGCAGCTTAGTTGGGACAAAAAACACCGGGGAGCTGTTTTTT; cdr3_aa: CASSLVGTKNTGELFF
v_call: TRBV12-3/TRBV12-4; j_call: TRBJ2-3; d_call: TRBD2; clone_size: once; cdr3_nt: TGTGCCAGCAACCCGGGGAGGGCCCCCGATACGCAGTATTTT; cdr3_aa: CASNPGRAPDTQYF
v_call: TRBV2; j_call: TRBJ2-7; d_call: TRBD1; clone_size: once; cdr3_nt: TGTGCCAGCAGTGAAGCGCGGTGGGACAGCGCCTACGAGCAGTACTTC; cdr3_aa: CASSEARWDSAYEQYF
v_call: TRBV25-1; j_call: TRBJ2-7; d_call: -; clone_size: few; cdr3_nt: TGTGCCAGCAGTGAAAGGGGAGTTCGGGTTGTGCAGTACTTC; cdr3_aa: CASSERGVRVVQYF
v_call: TRBV5-1; j_call: TRBJ1-2; d_call: TRBD1; clone_size: -; cdr3_nt: TGCGCCAGCAGCTTCCAAGGGGGACGGACAGGGGGCAACTATGGCTACACCTTC; cdr3_aa: CASSFQGGRTGGNYGYTF
v_call: TRBV7-6; j_call: TRBJ2-7; d_call: -; clone_size: few; cdr3_nt: TGTGCCAGCAGCTCATTTCGTGGACGACGCTACGAGCAGTACTTC; cdr3_aa: CASSSFRGRRYEQYF
v_call: TRBV7-3; j_call: TRBJ2-2; d_call: -; clone_size: -; cdr3_nt: TGTGCCAGCAGCTTATCAGGTTACTCCGGGGAGCTGTTTTTT; cdr3_aa: CASSLSGYSGELFF
v_call: TRBV7-9; j_call: TRBJ2-3; d_call: TRBD2; clone_size: -; cdr3_nt: TGTGCCAGCAGCCCGCCTAGCGGGGGGTCAGATACGCAGTATTTT; cdr3_aa: CASSPPSGGSDTQYF
v_call: TRBV6-2/TRBV6-3; j_call: TRBJ2-7; d_call: TRBD1; clone_size: few; cdr3_nt: TGTGCCAGCAGGGAGGCCCGACAGGGGCCGTACGAGCAGTACTTC; cdr3_aa: CASREARQGPYEQYF
v_call: TRBV18; j_call: TRBJ1-1; d_call: -; clone_size: -; cdr3_nt: TGTGCCAGCTCACCCTTGAGGAACCCTGAAGCTTTCTTT; cdr3_aa: CASSPLRNPEAFF
v_call: TRBV2; j_call: TRBJ2-5; d_call: -; clone_size: -; cdr3_nt: TGTGCCAGCAGTGGGGAGCGCGGGGTTGGAGAGACCCAGTACTTC; cdr3_aa: CASSGERGVGETQYF
v_call: TRBV7-6; j_call: TRBJ1-3; d_call: TRBD1; clone_size: -; cdr3_nt: TGTGCCAGCAGCCTCTCGGACAGGGGGCTGGCTGGAAACACCATATATTTT; cdr3_aa: CASSLSDRGLAGNTIYF